The 4 T cell receptor beta chains reported below all come from one sample, sequenced in a study. TCRdb re-called the RT-PCR reads through MiXCR, storing one row per CDR3 protein. The data hold about 680,000 distinct CDR3 sequences, with around 14% observed a single time. The sample comprised memory CD4+ T cells from blood. These receptors came from a female donor in good health, serving as a healthy control.

The table lists this clonotype with a few counts. The chain combines TRBV18 with TRBJ2-5; D is undetermined. The CDR3 sequence is 11 residues long. Germline CDR1 reads KGHSH; CDR2 reads LQKENI. V lost 5 bases to trimming and J lost 4 bases, with 5 bases between them. CDR3 in amino acids: CASSIAETQYF. CDR3 bases: TGTGCCAGCTCAATCGCAGAGACCCAGTACTTC.

This clonotype was detected ten times or more. The junction shows a germline mismatch at one end, possibly a read error. The chain combines TRBV5-1 with TRBJ2-5, with D perhaps given as TRBD1 or TRBD2 (5 bases each). Per the germline V gene, CDR1 is SGHRS and CDR2 is YFSETQ. This CDR3 has 13 residues. Written as DNA, the CDR3 is TGTGCCAGCAGTGGGACGGGACAAGAGACCCAGTACTTC. Amino acids: CASSGTGQETQYF. Full variable domain (missing parts from reference TRBV5-1 and TRBJ2-5): KAGVTQTPRYLIKTRGQQVTLSCSPISGHRSVSWYQQTPGQGLQFLFEYFSETQRNKGNFPGRFSGRQFSNSRSEMNVSTLELGDSALYLCASSGTGQETQYFGPGTRLLVL.

This clonotype was observed a handful of times. The chain links TRBV4-3 to TRBJ2-1; either TRBD1 or TRBD2 may fit D (5 bases each). Trimming stripped 4 bases from V and 4 bases from J, with 20 bases between. This CDR3 is built from 17 residues. In germline, CDR1 is LGHNA, CDR2 YSLEER. CDR3 amino acids: CASSLSGGASLYNEQFF. Written as DNA, the CDR3 is TGCGCCAGCAGCCTAAGTGGGGGAGCCTCCCTTTACAATGAGCAGTTCTTC.

There are many counts of this clonotype. The chain combines TRBV10-3 with TRBJ1-2; D not certain. The germline V gene has CDR1 ENHRY and CDR2 SYGVKD. Trimming shortened V by 3 bases and J by 7 bases, and 15 bases separated the two germline ends. This CDR3 comprises 14 residues. CDR3 DNA: TGTGCCATCAGTGACAGGCTTAGTGGAGGTGGCTACACCTTC. Protein product: CAISDRLSGGGYTF.